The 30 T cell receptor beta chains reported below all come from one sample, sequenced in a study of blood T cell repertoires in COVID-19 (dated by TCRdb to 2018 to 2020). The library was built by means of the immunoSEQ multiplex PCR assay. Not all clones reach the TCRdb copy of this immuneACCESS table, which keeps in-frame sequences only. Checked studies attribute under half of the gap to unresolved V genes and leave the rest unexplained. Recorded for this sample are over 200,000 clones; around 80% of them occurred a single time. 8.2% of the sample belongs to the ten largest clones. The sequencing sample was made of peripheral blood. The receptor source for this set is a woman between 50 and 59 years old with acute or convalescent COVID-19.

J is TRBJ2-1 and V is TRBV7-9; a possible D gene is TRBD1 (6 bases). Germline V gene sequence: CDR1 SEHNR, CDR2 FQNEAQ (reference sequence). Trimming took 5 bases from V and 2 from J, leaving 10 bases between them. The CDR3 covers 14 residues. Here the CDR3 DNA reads TGTGCCAGCAGCACCAGGGACACCTACAATGAGCAGTTCTTC. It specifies CASSTRDTYNEQFF. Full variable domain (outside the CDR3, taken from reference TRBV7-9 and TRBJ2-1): DTGVSQNPRHKITKRGQNVTFRCDPISEHNRLYWYRQTLGQGPEFLTYFQNEAQLEKSRLLSDRFSAERPKGSFSTLEIQRTEQGDSAMYLCASSTRDTYNEQFFGPGTRLTVL.

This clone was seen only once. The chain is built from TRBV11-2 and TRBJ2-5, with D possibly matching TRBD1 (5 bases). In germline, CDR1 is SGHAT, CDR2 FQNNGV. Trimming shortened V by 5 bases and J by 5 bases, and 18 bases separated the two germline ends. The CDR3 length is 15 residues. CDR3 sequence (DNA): TGTGCCAGCAGCACGAAAGCAGGGTACCGGGAGACCCAGTACTTC. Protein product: CASSTKAGYRETQYF.

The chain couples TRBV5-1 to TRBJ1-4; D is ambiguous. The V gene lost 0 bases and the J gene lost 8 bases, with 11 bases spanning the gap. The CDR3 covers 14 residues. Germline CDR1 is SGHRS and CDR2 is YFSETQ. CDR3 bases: TGCGCCAGCAGCTTGGAGGCAGGTCGGGAAAAACTGTTTTTT. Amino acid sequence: CASSLEAGREKLFF.

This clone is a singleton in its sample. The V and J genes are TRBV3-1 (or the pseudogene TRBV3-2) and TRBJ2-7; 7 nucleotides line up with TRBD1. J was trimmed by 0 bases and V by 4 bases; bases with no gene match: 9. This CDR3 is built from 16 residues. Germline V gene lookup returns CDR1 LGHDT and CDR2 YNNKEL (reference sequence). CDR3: CASSPLGTDFSYEQYF. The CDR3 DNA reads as TGTGCCAGCAGCCCCCTCGGGACAGATTTCTCCTACGAGCAGTACTTC.

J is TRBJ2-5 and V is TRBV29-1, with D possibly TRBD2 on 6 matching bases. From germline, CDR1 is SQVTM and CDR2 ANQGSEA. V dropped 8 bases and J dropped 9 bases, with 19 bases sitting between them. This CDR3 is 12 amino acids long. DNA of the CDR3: TGCAGCACCCTTGCCGGGGAGGAGGCCCAGTACTTC. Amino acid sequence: CSTLAGEEAQYF. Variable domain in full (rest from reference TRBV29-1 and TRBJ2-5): SAVISQKPSRDICQRGTSLTIQCQVDSQVTMMFWYRQQPGQSLTLIATANQGSEATYESGFVIDKFPISRPNLTFSTLTVSNMSPEDSSIYLCSTLAGEEAQYFGPGTRLLVL.

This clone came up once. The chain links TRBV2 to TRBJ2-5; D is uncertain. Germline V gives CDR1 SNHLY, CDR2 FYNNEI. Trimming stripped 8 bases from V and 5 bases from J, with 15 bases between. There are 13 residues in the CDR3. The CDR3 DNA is TGTGCCAGCGGGCTTGCAAGGTGGGAGACCCAGTACTTC. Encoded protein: CASGLARWETQYF.

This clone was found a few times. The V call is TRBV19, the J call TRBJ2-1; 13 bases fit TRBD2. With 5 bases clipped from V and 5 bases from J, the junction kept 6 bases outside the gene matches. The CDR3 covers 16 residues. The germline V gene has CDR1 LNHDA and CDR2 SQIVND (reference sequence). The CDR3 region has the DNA TGTGCCAGTAGTCCCGGGACTAGCGGGATGAACAATGAGCAGTTCTTC. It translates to CASSPGTSGMNNEQFF.

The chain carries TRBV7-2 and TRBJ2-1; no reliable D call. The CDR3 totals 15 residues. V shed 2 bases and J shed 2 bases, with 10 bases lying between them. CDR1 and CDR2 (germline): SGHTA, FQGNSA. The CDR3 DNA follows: TGTGCCAGCAGCTTACTAGTGGGTGCCTACAATGAGCAGTTCTTC. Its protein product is CASSLLVGAYNEQFF.

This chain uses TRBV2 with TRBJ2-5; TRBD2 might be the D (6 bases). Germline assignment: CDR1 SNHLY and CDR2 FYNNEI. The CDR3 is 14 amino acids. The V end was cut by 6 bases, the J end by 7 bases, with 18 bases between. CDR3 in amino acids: CASSVGGTPRTQYF. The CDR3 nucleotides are TGTGCCAGCAGCGTTGGGGGGACTCCCCGGACCCAGTACTTC.

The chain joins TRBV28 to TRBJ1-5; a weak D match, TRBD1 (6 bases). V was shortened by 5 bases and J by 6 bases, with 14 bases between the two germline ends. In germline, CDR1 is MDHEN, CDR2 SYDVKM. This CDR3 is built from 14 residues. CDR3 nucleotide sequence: TGTGCCAGCAGTAGAGGGGGGGCTGGTCAGCCCCAGCATTTT. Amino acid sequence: CASSRGGAGQPQHF.

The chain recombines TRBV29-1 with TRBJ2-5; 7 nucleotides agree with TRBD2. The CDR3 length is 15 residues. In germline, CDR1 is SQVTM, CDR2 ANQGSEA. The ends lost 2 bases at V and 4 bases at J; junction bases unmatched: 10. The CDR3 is CSVERLAGVLETQYF. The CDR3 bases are TGCAGCGTTGAAAGGCTGGCGGGAGTACTAGAGACCCAGTACTTC.

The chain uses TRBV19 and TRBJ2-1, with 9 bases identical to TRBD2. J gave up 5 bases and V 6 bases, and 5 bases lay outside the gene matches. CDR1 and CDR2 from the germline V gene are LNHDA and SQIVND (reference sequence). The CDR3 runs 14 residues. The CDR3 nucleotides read TGTGCCAGTAGGGTAGCGGGAGATCACAATGAGCAGTTCTTC. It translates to CASRVAGDHNEQFF.

CDR3 bases: TGTGCCAGCAGCTTTGGAGGCGAGCAGTACTTC. Translating it yields CASSFGGEQYF. The chain uses TRBV7-9 and TRBJ2-7, with a weak D call TRBD2 (5 bases). The CDR3 is 11 amino acids. The germline V gene encodes CDR1 SEHNR and CDR2 FQNEAQ (reference sequence). Trimming removed 3 bases at V and 6 bases at J, with 6 bases between.

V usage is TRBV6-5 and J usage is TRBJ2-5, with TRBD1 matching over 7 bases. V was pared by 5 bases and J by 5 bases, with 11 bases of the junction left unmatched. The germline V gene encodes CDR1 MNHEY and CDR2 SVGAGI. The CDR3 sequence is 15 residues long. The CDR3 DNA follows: TGTGCCAGCAGTCTAGGACAGGTCGTCGGGGAGACCCAGTACTTC. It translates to CASSLGQVVGETQYF.

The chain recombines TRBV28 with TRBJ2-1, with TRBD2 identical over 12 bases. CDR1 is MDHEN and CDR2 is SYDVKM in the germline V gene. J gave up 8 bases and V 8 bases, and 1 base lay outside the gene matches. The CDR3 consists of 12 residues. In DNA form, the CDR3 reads TGTGCCAGCCGACTAGCGGGAGATGAGCAGTTCTTC. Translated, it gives CASRLAGDEQFF.

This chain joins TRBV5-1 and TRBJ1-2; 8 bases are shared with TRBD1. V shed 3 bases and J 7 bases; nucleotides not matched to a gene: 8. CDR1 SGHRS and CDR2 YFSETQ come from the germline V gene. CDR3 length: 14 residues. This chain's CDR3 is CASSYTQGEGGYTF. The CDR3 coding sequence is TGCGCCAGCAGCTACACACAGGGGGAGGGTGGCTACACCTTC.

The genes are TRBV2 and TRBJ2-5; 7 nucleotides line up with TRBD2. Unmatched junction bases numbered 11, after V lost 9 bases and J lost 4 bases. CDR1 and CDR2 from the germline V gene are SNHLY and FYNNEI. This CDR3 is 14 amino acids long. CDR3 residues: CASCKAGIGETQYF. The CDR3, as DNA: TGTGCCAGTTGCAAAGCGGGAATTGGAGAGACCCAGTACTTC.

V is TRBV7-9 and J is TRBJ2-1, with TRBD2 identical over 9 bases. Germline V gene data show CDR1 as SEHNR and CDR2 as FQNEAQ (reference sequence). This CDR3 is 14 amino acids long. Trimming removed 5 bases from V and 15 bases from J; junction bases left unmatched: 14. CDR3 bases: TGTGCCAGCAGCCCCCCCAGCGGGAGGTTCGGAAGGTTCTTC. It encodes CASSPPSGRFGRFF.

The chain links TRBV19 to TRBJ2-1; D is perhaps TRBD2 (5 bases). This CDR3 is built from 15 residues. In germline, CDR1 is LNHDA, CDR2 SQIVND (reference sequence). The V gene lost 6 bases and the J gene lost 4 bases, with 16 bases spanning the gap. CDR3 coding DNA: TGTGCCAGTAGCCGACCGAGGGCGACTTACAATGAGCAGTTCTTC. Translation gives CASSRPRATYNEQFF.

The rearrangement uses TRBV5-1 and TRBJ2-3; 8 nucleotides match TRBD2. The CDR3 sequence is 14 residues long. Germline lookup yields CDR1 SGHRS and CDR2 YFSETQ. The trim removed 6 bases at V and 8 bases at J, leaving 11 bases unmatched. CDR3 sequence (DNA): TGCGCCAGCACCGCGGGGGGAAGAGGGGGTACGCAGTATTTT. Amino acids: CASTAGGRGGTQYF.

DNA for the CDR3: TGCGCCAGCAGCTTGGGGAACACGGGTGGTAATTCACCCCTCCACTTT. Protein sequence: CASSLGNTGGNSPLHF. This chain links TRBV5-1 with TRBJ1-6; unclear D gene. Between the trimmed V and J ends, which lost 0 bases and 6 bases, there was a span of 13 bases. The CDR3 consists of 16 residues. The germline V gene has CDR1 SGHRS and CDR2 YFSETQ.

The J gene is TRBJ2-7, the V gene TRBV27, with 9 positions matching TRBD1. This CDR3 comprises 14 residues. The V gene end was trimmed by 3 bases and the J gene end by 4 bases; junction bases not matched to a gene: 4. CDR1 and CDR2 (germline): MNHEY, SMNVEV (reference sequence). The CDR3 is CASSFGTGYYEQYF. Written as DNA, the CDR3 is TGTGCCAGCAGTTTTGGGACAGGGTATTACGAGCAGTACTTC.

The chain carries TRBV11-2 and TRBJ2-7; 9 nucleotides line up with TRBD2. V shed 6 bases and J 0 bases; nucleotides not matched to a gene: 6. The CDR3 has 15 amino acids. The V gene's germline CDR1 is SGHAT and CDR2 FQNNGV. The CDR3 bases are TGTGCCAGCAGGCAGATAGCGGGAGACTCCTACGAGCAGTACTTC. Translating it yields CASRQIAGDSYEQYF.

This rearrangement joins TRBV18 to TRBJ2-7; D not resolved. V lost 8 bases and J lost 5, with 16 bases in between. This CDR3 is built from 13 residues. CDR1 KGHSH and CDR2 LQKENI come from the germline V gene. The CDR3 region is CASTYDKADEQYF. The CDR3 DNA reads TGTGCCAGCACCTATGACAAGGCAGACGAGCAGTACTTC. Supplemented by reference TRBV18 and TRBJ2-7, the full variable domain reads NAGVMQNPRHLVRRRGQEARLRCSPMKGHSHVYWYRQLPEEGLKFMVYLQKENIIDESGMPKERFSAEFPKEGPSILRIQQVVRGDSAAYFCASTYDKADEQYFGPGTRLTVT.

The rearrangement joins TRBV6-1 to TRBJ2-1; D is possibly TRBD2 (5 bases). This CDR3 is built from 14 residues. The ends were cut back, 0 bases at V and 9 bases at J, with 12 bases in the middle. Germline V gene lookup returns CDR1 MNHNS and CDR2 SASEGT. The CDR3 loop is CASSEARLISEQFF. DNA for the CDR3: TGTGCCAGCAGTGAAGCAAGACTAATCTCTGAGCAGTTCTTC.

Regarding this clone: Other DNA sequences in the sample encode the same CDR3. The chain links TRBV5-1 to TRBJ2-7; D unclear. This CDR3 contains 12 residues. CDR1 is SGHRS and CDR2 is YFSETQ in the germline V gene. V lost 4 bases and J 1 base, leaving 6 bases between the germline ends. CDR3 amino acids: CASSLNSYEQYF. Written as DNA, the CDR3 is TGCGCCAGCAGCCTTAATTCCTACGAGCAGTACTTC.

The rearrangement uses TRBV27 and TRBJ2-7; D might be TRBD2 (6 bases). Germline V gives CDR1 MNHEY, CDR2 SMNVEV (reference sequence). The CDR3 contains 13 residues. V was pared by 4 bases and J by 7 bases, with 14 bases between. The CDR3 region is CASSSGLGVEQYF. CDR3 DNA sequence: TGTGCCAGCAGTTCGGGACTGGGAGTTGAGCAGTACTTC.

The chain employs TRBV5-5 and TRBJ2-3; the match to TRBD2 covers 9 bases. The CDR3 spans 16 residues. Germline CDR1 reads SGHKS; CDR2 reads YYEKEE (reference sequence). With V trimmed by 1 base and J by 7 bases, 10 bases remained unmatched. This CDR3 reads CASSLKGSGGTYTQYF. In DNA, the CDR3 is TGTGCCAGCAGCTTGAAGGGTAGCGGGGGAACGTATACGCAGTATTTT.

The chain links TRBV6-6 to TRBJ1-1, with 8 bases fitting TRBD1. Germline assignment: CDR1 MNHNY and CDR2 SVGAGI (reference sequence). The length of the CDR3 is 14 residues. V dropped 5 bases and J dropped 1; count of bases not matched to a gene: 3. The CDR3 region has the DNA TGTGCCAGCAGTAGACAGGGGAAGAACACTGAAGCTTTCTTT. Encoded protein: CASSRQGKNTEAFF.

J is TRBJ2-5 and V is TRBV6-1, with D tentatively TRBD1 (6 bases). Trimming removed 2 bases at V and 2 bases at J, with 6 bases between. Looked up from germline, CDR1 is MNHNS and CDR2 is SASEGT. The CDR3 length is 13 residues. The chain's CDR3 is CASSERGQETQYF. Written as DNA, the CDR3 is TGTGCCAGCAGTGAAAGGGGGCAAGAGACCCAGTACTTC.